The sequence of this T cell receptor beta chain was determined in a study of blood T cell repertoires in COVID-19. V was pared by 6 bases and J by 0 bases, with 9 bases between. The CDR3 extends over 13 amino acids. Germline loops: CDR1 MNHEY, CDR2 SVGAGI. Here immunoSEQ multiplex PCR was the method, and the copy in TCRdb shows in-frame clones only, minus some. The table records roughly 130,000 clones, around 90% of them present only once. The sample was peripheral blood. This clonotype was sampled from a man aged 60 to 69 with COVID-19, enrolled during active disease. The chain has TRBV6-5 and TRBJ2-7; a possible D gene is TRBD1 (5 bases). The chain's CDR3 is CASRDSASYEQYF. CDR3 in DNA: TGTGCCAGCAGAGACAGTGCCTCCTACGAGCAGTACTTC.